The T cell receptor beta chain described here comes from a study of blood T cell repertoires in COVID-19. Study-level background: The analysed material was cDNA or gDNA that came from T cells, B-cell-depleted T cells, or PBMCs.

CDR3 length: 20 amino acids. Germline trimming cut 2 bases from V and 1 base from J; bases unmatched to any gene: 10. CDR1 and CDR2 from the germline V gene are SGHVS and FNYEAQ. Profiling relied on immunoSEQ multiplex PCR, and the TCRdb table lists in-frame clones only, not all of them. The table lists about 200,000 clones, about 86% of them singletons. Cohorts were determined from participant-reported clinical history. The sequenced sample was PBMCs or T cells enriched from blood (not recorded which). The chain employs TRBV7-6 and TRBJ2-2; TRBD2 matches 13 bases. The sequence was obtained from a woman aged 40 to 49 with acute COVID-19. For the CDR3, the DNA is TGTGCCAGCAGCTTACTCCGGACTAGCGGGAGCGCTAAGAACACCGGGGAGCTGTTTTTT. Amino acids: CASSLLRTSGSAKNTGELFF.